Presented here are 7 T cell receptor beta chains from one specimen sequenced in a study of CD8 T cells in Susac syndrome. RNA in amounts of about 0.45 to 1 ug was reverse transcribed with random hexamers. TCRdb ran MiXCR on the immunoSEQ multiplex PCR reads and lists one entry per CDR3 protein. The sample lists 100,000 to 150,000 distinct CDR3 sequences, nearly 96% occurring once. The specimen was CD4+ T cells from PBMCs. The origin of the receptors is a human donor with Susac syndrome.

The CDR3 nucleotides are TGCAGCATCACGTCAGGGGCCTCTGGAAACACCATATATTTT. It codes for CSITSGASGNTIYF. This chain connects TRBV29-1 to TRBJ1-3; perhaps TRBD1 as D (6 bases). With 8 bases removed from V and 0 bases from J, the gap between germline ends came to 14 bases. CDR1 and CDR2 from the germline V gene are SQVTM and ANQGSEA. The CDR3 has 14 amino acids. Looking up the rest from reference TRBV29-1 and TRBJ1-3 gives the full variable domain: SAVISQKPSRDICQRGTSLTIQCQVDSQVTMMFWYRQQPGQSLTLIATANQGSEATYESGFVIDKFPISRPNLTFSTLTVSNMSPEDSSIYLCSITSGASGNTIYFGEGSWLTVV.

The chain is built from TRBV9 and TRBJ1-3; no firm D call. The CDR3 extends over 13 amino acids. CDR1 is SGDLS, CDR2 YYNGEE, per germline. Trimming removed 4 bases from V and 2 bases from J, with 7 bases in between. CDR3 loop: CASSPTTGNTIYF. The CDR3 bases are TGTGCCAGCAGCCCAACTACTGGAAACACCATATATTTT. Using reference TRBV9 and TRBJ1-3 for the parts outside the CDR3, the full variable domain is DSGVTQTPKHLITATGQRVTLRCSPRSGDLSVYWYQQSLDQGLQFLIQYYNGEERAKGNILERFSAQQFPDLHSELNLSSLELGDSALYFCASSPTTGNTIYFGEGSWLTVV.

V gene TRBV7-9 combines with J gene TRBJ2-1; D assignment may be TRBD1 or TRBD2 (5 bases each). V shed 5 bases and J shed 6 bases, with 23 bases lying between them. Per the germline V gene, CDR1 is SEHNR and CDR2 is FQNEAQ (reference sequence). The length of the CDR3 is 17 residues. The CDR3 spells CASSPHAGMQRGNEQFF. The CDR3 DNA sequence: TGTGCCAGCAGCCCTCATGCGGGTATGCAGAGGGGCAATGAGCAGTTCTTC.

The rearrangement joins TRBV3-1 to TRBJ2-3; D may be TRBD1 or TRBD2 (5 bases each). This CDR3 has 13 amino acids. Germline V gene data show CDR1 as LGHDT and CDR2 as YNNKEL (reference sequence). Trimming removed 6 bases from V and 2 bases from J, with 9 bases in between. DNA for the CDR3: TGTGCCAGCAGGGGGGACCACACAGATACGCAGTATTTT. Translating gives CASRGDHTDTQYF.

The chain carries TRBV3-1 and TRBJ2-1; 7 bases line up with TRBD1. The CDR3 sequence is 16 residues long. The germline V gene encodes CDR1 LGHDT and CDR2 YNNKEL (reference sequence). The junction had 14 bases not matched to a gene; V was cut back by 5 bases and J by 7 bases. CDR3 DNA: TGTGCCAGCAGCTTCGCTCCGGGACAGAGATTAAATGAGCAGTTCTTC. It is translated as CASSFAPGQRLNEQFF.

This clonotype was seen a single time. The chain couples TRBV24-1 to TRBJ2-5; D is possibly TRBD1 (6 bases). The CDR3 has 18 amino acids. Trimming stripped 1 base from V and 3 bases from J, with 20 bases between. In germline, CDR1 is KGHDR, CDR2 SFDVKD. The CDR3 bases are TGTGCCACCAGTGATTTCGCACGGGGAACAAGGGGGAAAGAGACCCAGTACTTC. This encodes CATSDFARGTRGKETQYF.

The chain is built from TRBV20-1 and TRBJ2-1, with 7 bases identical to TRBD2. The CDR3 extends over 13 amino acids. V shed 2 bases and J 9 bases; nucleotides not matched to a gene: 7. Germline V lookup: CDR1 DFQATT, CDR2 SNEGSKA (reference sequence). CDR3 sequence: CSARQRGWGEQFF. CDR3 bases: TGCAGTGCTAGACAGCGGGGATGGGGTGAGCAGTTCTTC.